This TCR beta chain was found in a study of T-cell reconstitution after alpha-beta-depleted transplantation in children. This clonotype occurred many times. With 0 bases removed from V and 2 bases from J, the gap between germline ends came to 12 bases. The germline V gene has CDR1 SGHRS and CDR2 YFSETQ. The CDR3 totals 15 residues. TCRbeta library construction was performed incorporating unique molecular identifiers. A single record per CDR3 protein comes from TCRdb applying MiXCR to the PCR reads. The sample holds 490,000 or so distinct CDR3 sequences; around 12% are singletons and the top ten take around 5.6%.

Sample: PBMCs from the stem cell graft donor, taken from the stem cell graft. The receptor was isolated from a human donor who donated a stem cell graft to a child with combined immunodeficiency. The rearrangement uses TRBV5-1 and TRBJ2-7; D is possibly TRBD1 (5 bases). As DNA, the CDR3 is TGCGCCAGCAGCTTGGAGGCAGGGAACACCTACGAGCAGTACTTC. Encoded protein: CASSLEAGNTYEQYF.